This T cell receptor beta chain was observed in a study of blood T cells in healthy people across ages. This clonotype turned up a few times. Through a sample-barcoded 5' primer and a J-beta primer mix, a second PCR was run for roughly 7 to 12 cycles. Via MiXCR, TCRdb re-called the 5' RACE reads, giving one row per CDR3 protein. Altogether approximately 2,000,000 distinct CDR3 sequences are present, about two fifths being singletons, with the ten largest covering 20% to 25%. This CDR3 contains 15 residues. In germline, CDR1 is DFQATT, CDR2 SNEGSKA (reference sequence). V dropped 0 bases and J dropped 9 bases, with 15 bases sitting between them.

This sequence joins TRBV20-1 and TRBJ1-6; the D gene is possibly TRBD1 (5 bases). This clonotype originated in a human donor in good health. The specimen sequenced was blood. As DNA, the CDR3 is TGCAGTGCTAGAGACCCAGGGCATTACCCTTCACCCCTCCACTTT. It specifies CSARDPGHYPSPLHF.